The source of this T cell receptor beta chain is a study of T cells in Graves' hyperthyroidism and ophthalmopathy. Pregnant or lactating patients were excluded, as were those with uncontrolled infection or other autoimmune disease. TCR beta CDR3 regions were amplified from RNA. The TCR CDR3 was amplified in a first-round RT-PCR using the HTBI primer set. TCRdb ran MiXCR on the multiplex PCR reads and lists one entry per CDR3 protein. The sample shows about 640,000 distinct CDR3 sequences, roughly 14% of them seen only once. This clonotype came up a few times. Its antigen remains unidentified. Overall study findings and caveats: Within blood appeared most thyroid clonotypes that had expanded above 0.001. Progression to ophthalmopathy was predicted a median of roughly 6.6 months early.

This CDR3 spans 14 amino acids. V shed 5 bases and J 6 bases; nucleotides not matched to a gene: 6. CDR1 and CDR2 from the germline V gene are LNHDA and SQIVND (reference sequence). Sequenced input: blood. The receptor was isolated from a woman in her 50s with Graves' ophthalmopathy. The chain joins TRBV19 to TRBJ2-2; 7 bases are a match to TRBD1. This CDR3 reads CASSQTGLAGELFF. The CDR3 DNA follows: TGTGCCAGTAGTCAGACAGGGTTGGCCGGGGAGCTGTTTTTT. Combining the CDR3 with reference TRBV19 and TRBJ2-2 gives the whole variable domain DGGITQSPKYLFRKEGQNVTLSCEQNLNHDAMYWYRQDPGQGLRLIYYSQIVNDFQKGDIAEGYSVSREKKESFPLTVTSAQKNPTAFYLCASSQTGLAGELFFGEGSRLTVL.